Listed below are T cell receptor beta chains from one sample, sequenced in a study of blood T cell repertoires in COVID-19. Profiling relied on immunoSEQ multiplex PCR, and the TCRdb table lists in-frame clones only, not all of them. The sample holds some 290,000 clones, about 90% seen once. Source material: peripheral blood. These TCRs come from a woman aged 25 to 39 with COVID-19, enrolled during active disease. The CDR3 runs from the conserved cysteine through the conserved F or W. A D gene is named only where the DNA matches it firmly. Size is omitted from some rows. Given values are once, few, many or a class for expanded clones.

d_gene: TRBD2; j_gene: TRBJ2-3; abundance: .; v_gene: TRBV28; CDR3aa: CASSYAGGRGNTQYF; CDR3nt: TGTGCCAGCAGTTATGCGGGGGGGAGAGGAAATACGCAGTATTTT
d_gene: .; j_gene: TRBJ2-7; abundance: .; v_gene: TRBV7-2; CDR3aa: CASSLSFALEQYF; CDR3nt: TGTGCCAGCAGCTTAAGTTTTGCGCTGGAGCAGTACTTC
d_gene: .; j_gene: TRBJ1-6; abundance: .; v_gene: TRBV6-5; CDR3aa: CASSYEGRGNSPLHF; CDR3nt: TGTGCCAGCAGTTATGAGGGCCGGGGAAATTCACCCCTCCACTTT
d_gene: .; j_gene: TRBJ2-7; abundance: .; v_gene: TRBV2; CDR3aa: CASSLIWTVTYEQYF; CDR3nt: TGTGCCAGCAGCTTAATATGGACAGTCACCTACGAGCAGTACTTC
d_gene: TRBD2; j_gene: TRBJ2-1; abundance: once; v_gene: TRBV6-5; CDR3aa: CASTRLAGAGEQFF; CDR3nt: TGTGCCAGCACCCGACTAGCGGGAGCCGGTGAGCAGTTCTTC
d_gene: .; j_gene: TRBJ2-3; abundance: .; v_gene: TRBV2; CDR3aa: CASSSDSTDTQYF; CDR3nt: TGTGCCAGCAGCTCAGACAGTACAGATACGCAGTATTTT
d_gene: TRBD2; j_gene: TRBJ2-7; abundance: .; v_gene: TRBV9; CDR3aa: CASSVVAGGDYEQYF; CDR3nt: TGTGCCAGCAGCGTTGTAGCGGGAGGGGACTACGAGCAGTACTTC
d_gene: TRBD1; j_gene: TRBJ1-1; abundance: .; v_gene: TRBV5-1; CDR3aa: CASSERTGNTEAFF; CDR3nt: TGCGCCAGCAGCGAGAGGACAGGGAACACTGAAGCTTTCTTT
d_gene: .; j_gene: TRBJ2-5; abundance: once; v_gene: TRBV7-2; CDR3aa: CASSPRRRAQETQYF; CDR3nt: TGTGCCAGCAGCCCAAGGCGGCGGGCACAAGAGACCCAGTACTTC
d_gene: .; j_gene: TRBJ2-7; abundance: .; v_gene: TRBV11-2; CDR3aa: CASSPLDSYYEQYF; CDR3nt: TGTGCCAGCAGCCCTCTGGACAGCTACTACGAGCAGTACTTC
d_gene: TRBD2; j_gene: TRBJ2-2; abundance: once; v_gene: TRBV4-1; CDR3aa: CASSQDSQSGLATQELFF; CDR3nt: TGCGCCAGCAGCCAAGATAGTCAATCTGGACTAGCGACACAGGAGCTGTTTTTT
d_gene: .; j_gene: TRBJ1-1; abundance: once; v_gene: TRBV6-6; CDR3aa: CASSLNMNTEAFF; CDR3nt: TGTGCCAGCAGTTTAAACATGAACACTGAAGCTTTCTTT